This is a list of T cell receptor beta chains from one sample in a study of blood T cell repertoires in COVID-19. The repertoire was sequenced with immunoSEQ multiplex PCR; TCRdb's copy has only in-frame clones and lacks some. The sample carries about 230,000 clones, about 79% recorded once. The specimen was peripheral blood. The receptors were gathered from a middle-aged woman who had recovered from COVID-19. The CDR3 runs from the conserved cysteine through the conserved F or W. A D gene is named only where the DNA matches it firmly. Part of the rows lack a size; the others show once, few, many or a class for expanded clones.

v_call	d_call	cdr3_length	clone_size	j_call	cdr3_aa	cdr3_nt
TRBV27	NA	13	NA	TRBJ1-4	CASSWRANEKLFF	TGTGCCAGCAGTTGGCGGGCTAATGAAAAACTGTTTTTT
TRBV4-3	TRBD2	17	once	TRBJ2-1	CASSQDWLAGGYNEQFF	TGCGCCAGCAGCCAAGATTGGCTAGCGGGGGGTTACAATGAGCAGTTCTTC
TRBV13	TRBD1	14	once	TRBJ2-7	CASSLDRGSYEQYF	TGTGCCAGCAGCTTAGACAGGGGATCCTACGAGCAGTACTTC
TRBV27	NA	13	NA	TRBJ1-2	CASSPSQGYGYTF	TGTGCCAGCAGCCCGTCTCAGGGCTATGGCTACACCTTC
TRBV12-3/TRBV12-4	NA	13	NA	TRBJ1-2	CASSLQGSYGYTF	TGTGCCAGCAGTTTACAGGGGAGCTATGGCTACACCTTC
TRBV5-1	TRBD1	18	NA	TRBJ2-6	CASSLGGQGAIGANVLTF	TGCGCCAGCAGCTTGGGAGGACAGGGGGCAATTGGGGCCAACGTCCTGACTTTC
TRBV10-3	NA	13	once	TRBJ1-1	CAISELSKTGAFF	TGTGCCATCAGTGAGCTTTCCAAAACGGGGGCTTTCTTT
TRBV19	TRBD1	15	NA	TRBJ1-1	CASSISAGGITEAFF	TGTGCCAGTAGTATAAGCGCAGGGGGCATCACTGAAGCTTTCTTT
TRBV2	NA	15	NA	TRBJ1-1	CASTYRAGMNTEAFF	TGTGCCAGCACATACAGGGCGGGTATGAACACTGAAGCTTTCTTT
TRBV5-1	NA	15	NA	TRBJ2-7	CASSLHTPFEGEQYF	TGCGCCAGCTCGCTGCACACCCCATTTGAGGGCGAGCAGTACTTC
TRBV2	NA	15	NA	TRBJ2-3	CASSERWGGTDTQYF	TGTGCCAGCAGTGAACGGTGGGGCGGCACAGATACGCAGTATTTT
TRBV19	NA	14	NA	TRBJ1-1	CASKWGQIGTEAFF	TGTGCCAGTAAGTGGGGACAAATAGGGACTGAAGCTTTCTTT
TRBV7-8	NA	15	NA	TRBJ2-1	CASSLMQESYNEQFF	TGTGCCAGCAGCTTAATGCAGGAATCCTACAATGAGCAGTTCTTC
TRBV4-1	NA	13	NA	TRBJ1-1	CASSQGFRGEAFF	TGCGCCAGCAGCCAAGGTTTCCGGGGGGAAGCTTTCTTT
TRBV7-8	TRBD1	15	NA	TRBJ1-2	CASSPWRDRKYGYTF	TGTGCCAGCAGCCCATGGCGGGACAGAAAATATGGCTACACCTTC
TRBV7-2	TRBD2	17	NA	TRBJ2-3	CASSLIAGGPRADTQYF	TGTGCCAGCAGCTTAATAGCGGGGGGGCCGAGGGCAGATACGCAGTATTTT
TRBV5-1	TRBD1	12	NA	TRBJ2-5	CASSGQGVTQYF	TGCGCCAGCTCGGGACAGGGTGTGACCCAGTACTTC
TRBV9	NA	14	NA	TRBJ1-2	CASTSRGEDYGYTF	TGTGCCAGCACCTCAAGAGGGGAGGACTATGGCTACACCTTC
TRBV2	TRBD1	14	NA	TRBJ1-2	CASSGGQGGYGYTF	TGTGCCAGCAGTGGGGGACAGGGAGGCTATGGCTACACCTTC